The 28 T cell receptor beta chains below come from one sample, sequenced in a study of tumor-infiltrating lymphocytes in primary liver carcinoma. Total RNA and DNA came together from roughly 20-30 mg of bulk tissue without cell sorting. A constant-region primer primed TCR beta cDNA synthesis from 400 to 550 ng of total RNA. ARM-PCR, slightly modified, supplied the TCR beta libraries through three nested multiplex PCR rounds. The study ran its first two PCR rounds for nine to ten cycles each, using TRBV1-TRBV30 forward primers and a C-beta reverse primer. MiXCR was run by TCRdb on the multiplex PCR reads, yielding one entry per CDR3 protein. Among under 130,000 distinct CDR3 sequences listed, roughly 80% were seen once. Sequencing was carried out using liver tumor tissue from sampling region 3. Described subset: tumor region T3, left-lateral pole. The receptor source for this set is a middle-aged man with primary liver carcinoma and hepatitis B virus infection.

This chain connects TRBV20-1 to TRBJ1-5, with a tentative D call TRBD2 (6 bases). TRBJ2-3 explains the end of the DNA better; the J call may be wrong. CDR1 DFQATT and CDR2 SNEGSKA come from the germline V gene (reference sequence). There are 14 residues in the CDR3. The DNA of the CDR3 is TGCAGTGCTAGTCCGGGAGATAGCAATCAGCCCCAGTATTTT. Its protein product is CSASPGDSNQPQYF.

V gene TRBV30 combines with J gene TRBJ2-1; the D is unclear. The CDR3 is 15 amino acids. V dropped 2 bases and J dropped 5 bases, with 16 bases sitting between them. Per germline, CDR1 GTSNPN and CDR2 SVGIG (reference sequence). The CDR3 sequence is CAWSKVLEGDNEQFF. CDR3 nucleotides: TGTGCCTGGAGTAAAGTCCTAGAAGGTGACAATGAGCAGTTCTTC.

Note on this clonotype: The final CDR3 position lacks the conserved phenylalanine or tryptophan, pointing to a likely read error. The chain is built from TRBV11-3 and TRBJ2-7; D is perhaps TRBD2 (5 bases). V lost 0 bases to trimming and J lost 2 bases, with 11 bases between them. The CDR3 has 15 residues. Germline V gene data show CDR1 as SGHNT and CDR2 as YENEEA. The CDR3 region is CASSLDPGIPYEQYI. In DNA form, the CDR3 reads TGTGCCAGCAGCTTAGATCCCGGGATACCCTACGAGCAGTACATA.

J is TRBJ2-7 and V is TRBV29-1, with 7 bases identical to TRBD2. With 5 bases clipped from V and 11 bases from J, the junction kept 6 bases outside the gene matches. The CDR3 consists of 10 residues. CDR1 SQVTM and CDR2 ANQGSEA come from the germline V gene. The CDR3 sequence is CSVKRGEEYF. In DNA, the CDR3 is TGCAGCGTTAAACGGGGGGAGGAGTACTTC.

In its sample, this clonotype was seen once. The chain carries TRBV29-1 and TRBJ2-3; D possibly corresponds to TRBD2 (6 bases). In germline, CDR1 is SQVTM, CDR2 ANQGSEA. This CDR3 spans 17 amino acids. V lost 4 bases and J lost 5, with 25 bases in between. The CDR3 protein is CSVVGPGTVFDRDTQYF. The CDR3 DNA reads TGCAGCGTTGTGGGGCCCGGGACTGTCTTTGATAGAGATACGCAGTATTTT.

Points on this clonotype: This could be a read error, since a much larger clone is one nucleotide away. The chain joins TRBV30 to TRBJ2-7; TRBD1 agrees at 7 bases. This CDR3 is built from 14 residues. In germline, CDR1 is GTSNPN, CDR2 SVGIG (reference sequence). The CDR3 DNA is TGTGCCTTGGAGATACGGGACAGAGCCTACGGGCAGTACTTC. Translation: CALEIRDRAYGQYF.

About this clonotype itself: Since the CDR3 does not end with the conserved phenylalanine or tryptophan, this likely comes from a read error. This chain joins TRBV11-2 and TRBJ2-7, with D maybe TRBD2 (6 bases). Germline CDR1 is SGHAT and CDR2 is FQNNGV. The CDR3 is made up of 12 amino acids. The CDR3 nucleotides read TGTACCAGCCGTCCCGGGGGCTACGAGCAGTACTTA. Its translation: CTSRPGGYEQYL.

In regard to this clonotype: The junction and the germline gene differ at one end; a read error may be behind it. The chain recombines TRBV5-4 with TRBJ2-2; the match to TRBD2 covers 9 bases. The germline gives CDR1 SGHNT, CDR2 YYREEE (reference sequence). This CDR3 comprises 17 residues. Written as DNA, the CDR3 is TGTGCCAACAGCTTGGGGCTAGCGGGAAAGAACACAGGGGAGCTGTTTTTT. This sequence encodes CANSLGLAGKNTGELFF.

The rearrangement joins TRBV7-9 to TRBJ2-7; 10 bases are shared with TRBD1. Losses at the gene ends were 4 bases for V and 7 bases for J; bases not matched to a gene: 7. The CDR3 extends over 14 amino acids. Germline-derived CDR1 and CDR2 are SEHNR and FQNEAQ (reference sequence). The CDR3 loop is CASSWGQGSEEQYF. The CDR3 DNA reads TGTGCCAGCAGCTGGGGACAGGGGAGCGAAGAGCAGTACTTC.

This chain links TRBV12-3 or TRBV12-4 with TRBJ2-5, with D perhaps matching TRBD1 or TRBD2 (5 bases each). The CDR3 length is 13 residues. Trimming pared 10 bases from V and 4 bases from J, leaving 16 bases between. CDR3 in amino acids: CANRLGDGETQYF. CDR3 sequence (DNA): TGTGCCAACAGGCTGGGGGATGGAGAGACCCAGTACTTC.

The CDR3 region is CASSFRVLGKQYF. The DNA for the CDR3 is TGTGCCAGCAGCTTTAGGGTTTTGGGCAAGCAGTACTTC. The chain joins TRBV11-3 to TRBJ2-7; D unresolved. Per the germline V gene, CDR1 is SGHNT and CDR2 is YENEEA. Between the trimmed V and J ends, which lost 3 bases and 8 bases, there was a span of 14 bases. The length of the CDR3 is 13 residues.

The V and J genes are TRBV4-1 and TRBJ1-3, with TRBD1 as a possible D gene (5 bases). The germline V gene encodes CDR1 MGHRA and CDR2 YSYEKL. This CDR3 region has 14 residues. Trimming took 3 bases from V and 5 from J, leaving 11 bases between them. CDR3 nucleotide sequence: TGCGCCAGCAGCCAGACTGGGACGAGAAACACCATATATTTT. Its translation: CASSQTGTRNTIYF.

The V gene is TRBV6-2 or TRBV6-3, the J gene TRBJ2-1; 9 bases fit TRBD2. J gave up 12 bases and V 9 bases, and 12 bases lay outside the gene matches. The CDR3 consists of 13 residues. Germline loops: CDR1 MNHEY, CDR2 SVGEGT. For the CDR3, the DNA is TGTGCCAGTAGACTGGGACTAGCCGGGAGGCAGTTCTTC. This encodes CASRLGLAGRQFF.

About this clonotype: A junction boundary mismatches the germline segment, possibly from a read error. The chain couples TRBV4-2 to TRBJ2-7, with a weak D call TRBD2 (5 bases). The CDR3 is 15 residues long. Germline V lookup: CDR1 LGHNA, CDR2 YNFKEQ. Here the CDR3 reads CTSSQDGDSSYEQYF. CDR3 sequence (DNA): TGTACCAGCAGCCAAGACGGGGATAGCTCCTATGAGCAGTACTTC.

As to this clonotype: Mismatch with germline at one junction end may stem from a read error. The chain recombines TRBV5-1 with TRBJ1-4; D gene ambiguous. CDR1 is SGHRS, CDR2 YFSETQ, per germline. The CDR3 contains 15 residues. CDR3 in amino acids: CASSLDGRPNGKLFF. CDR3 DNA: TGCGCCAGTAGCTTGGATGGCCGACCGAATGGAAAACTGTTTTTT.

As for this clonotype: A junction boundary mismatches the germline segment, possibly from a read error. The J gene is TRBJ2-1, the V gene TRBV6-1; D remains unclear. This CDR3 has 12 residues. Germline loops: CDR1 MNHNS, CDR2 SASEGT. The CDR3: CASIPPYNGQFF. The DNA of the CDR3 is TGTGCCAGCATTCCGCCCTACAATGGGCAGTTCTTC.

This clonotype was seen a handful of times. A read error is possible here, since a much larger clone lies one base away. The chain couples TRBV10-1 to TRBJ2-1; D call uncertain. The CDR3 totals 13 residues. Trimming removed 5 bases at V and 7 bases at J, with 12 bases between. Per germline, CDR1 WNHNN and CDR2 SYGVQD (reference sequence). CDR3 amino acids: CASSRLGRNEQFF. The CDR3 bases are TGCGCCAGCAGTAGGCTGGGAAGGAATGAGCAGTTCTTC.

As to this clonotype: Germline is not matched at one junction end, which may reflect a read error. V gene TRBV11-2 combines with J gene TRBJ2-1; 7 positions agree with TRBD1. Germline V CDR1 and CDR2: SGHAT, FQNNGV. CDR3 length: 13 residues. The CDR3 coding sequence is TGCGCCAGTAGCTTCACAGGGGTCAATGAGCAGTTATTC. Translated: CASSFTGVNEQLF.

Here the CDR3 DNA reads TGCAGCGTTCTGACATGTGGAGAGACCCAGTACTTC. This encodes CSVLTCGETQYF. This chain joins TRBV29-1 and TRBJ2-5, with no clear D. The length of the CDR3 is 12 residues. The V end lost 5 bases, the J end lost 4 bases, and 11 bases lay between the germline ends. Per germline, CDR1 SQVTM and CDR2 ANQGSEA.

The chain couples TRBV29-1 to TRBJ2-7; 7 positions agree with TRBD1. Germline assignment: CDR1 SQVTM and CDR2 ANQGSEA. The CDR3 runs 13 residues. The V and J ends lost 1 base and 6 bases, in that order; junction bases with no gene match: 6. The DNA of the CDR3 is TGCAGCGTTGAAGGTCAGGGGGATTTCGAGCAGTACTTC. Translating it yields CSVEGQGDFEQYF.

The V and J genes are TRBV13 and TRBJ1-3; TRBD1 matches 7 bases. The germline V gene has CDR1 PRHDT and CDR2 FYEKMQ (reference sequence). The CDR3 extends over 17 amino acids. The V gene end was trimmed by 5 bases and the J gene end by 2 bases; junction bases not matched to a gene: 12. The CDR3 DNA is TGTGCCAGCAGCCAATGGAGAGGGGGCTACGCTGGAAACACCATATATTTT. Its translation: CASSQWRGGYAGNTIYF.

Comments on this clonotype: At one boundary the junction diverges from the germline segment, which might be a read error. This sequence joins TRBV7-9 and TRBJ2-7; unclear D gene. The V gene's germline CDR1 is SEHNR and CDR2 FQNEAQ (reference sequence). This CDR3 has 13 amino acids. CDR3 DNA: TGTGCCAGCTTCCCAGGCCCCAGTTACGAACAGTACTTC. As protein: CASFPGPSYEQYF.

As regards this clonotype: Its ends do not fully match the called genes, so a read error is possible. The CDR3 sequence: CASIRVGDLAETHYF. CDR3 DNA sequence: TGTGCCAGCATCCGAGTGGGGGATCTCGCGGAGACCCATTACTTT. The V call is TRBV6-1, the J call TRBJ2-5; D might be TRBD1 or TRBD2, each matching 5 bases. Germline loops: CDR1 MNHNS, CDR2 SASEGT. The CDR3 consists of 15 residues.

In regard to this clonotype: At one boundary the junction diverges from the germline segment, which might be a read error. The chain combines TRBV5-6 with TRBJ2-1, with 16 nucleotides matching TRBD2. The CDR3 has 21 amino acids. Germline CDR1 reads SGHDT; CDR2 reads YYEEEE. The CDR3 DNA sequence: TGCGCCAGCAGCCCGGGGACTAGCGGGAGGGTCGCAGGGAGCTCCTACAATAAGCAGTTCTTC. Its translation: CASSPGTSGRVAGSSYNKQFF.

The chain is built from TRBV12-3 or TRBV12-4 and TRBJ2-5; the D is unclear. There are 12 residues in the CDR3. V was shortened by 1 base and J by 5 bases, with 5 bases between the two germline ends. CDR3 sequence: CASSLVQETQYF. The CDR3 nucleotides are TGTGCCAGCAGTTTAGTGCAGGAGACCCAGTACTTC.

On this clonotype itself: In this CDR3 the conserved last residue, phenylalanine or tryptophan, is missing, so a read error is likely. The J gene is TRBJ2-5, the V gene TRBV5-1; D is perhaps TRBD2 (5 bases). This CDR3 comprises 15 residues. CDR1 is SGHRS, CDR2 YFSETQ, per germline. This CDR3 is CANSPTPSAEETQYL. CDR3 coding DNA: TGCGCCAACAGCCCAACCCCCTCAGCGGAGGAGACCCAGTACTTA.

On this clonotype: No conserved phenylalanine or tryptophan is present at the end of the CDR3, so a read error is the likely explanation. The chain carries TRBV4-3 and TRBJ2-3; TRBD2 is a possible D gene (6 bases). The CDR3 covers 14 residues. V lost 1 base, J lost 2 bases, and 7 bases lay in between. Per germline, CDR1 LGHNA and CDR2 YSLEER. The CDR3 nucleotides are TGCGCCAGCAGCCAAGGACTAGACACAGATACGCAGTATATT. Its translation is CASSQGLDTDTQYI.

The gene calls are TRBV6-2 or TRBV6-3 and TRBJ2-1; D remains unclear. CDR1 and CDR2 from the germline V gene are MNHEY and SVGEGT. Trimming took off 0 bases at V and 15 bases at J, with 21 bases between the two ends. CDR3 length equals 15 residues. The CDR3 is CASSYSESSYNVRFF. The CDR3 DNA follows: TGTGCCAGCAGTTACTCGGAGAGCTCCTACAATGTGCGGTTCTTC.